This T cell receptor beta chain was observed in a study of shared clonotypes between healthy human individuals. Every immunoSEQ plate was one replicate of a subset's evenly spread DNA. Using immunoSEQ multiplex PCR, the repertoire was profiled, and TCRdb retains in-frame clones only, with some absent. In the table there are 1,100,000 or so clones, approximately 80% of which are singletons. V lost 5 bases to trimming and J lost 5 bases; unmatched junction nucleotides: 4. Germline V CDR1 and CDR2: SGHNT, YENEEA. The CDR3 spans 14 residues. From CD4+ cells came CD45RA+ naive and CD45RA-negative memory subsets.

This rearrangement joins TRBV11-3 to TRBJ1-1; 11 bases are shared with TRBD1. Sequences were obtained from memory CD4+ T cells from PBMCs. Stated subset: CD45RA-negative fraction. This TCR came from a young man in good health. Some clones in this sample may be carry-over from other donors' samples. The CDR3 region is CASSTGQGATEAFF. The CDR3 coding sequence is TGTGCCAGCAGCACCGGACAGGGGGCGACTGAAGCTTTCTTT.